This is a list of T cell receptor beta chains from one sample in a study of PD-1 blockade in classical Hodgkin lymphoma. Using immunoSEQ multiplex PCR, the repertoire was profiled, and TCRdb retains in-frame clones only, with some absent. The data contain about 20,000 clones, about 80% of them singletons. Sequencing was performed on peripheral blood mononuclear cells (PBMCs), taken before the fourth cycle of nivolumab. Receptors originate from a human donor with classical Hodgkin lymphoma. Each CDR3 is given with its conserved first and last residue. The D gene is left open where the match is weak. Size is stated for part of the rows, as once, few or many counts, or as a class when the clone is expanded.

J | V | size | D | CDR3 | DNA
TRBJ2-1 | TRBV2 | - | - | CASAARTGNEQFF | TGTGCCAGCGCGGCTAGGACCGGCAATGAGCAGTTCTTC
TRBJ2-1 | TRBV12-5 | - | - | CASGLYGYNEQFF | TGTGCTAGTGGTTTGTACGGCTACAATGAGCAGTTCTTC
TRBJ2-7 | TRBV11-2 | few | TRBD2 | CASSLLGLAGVDEQYF | TGTGCCAGCAGCTTACTTGGGCTAGCGGGGGTTGACGAGCAGTACTTC
TRBJ2-7 | TRBV11-2 | - | TRBD2 | CASSLNVLGLAASTYEQYF | TGTGCCAGCAGCTTAAATGTGCTGGGACTAGCGGCCTCAACCTACGAGCAGTACTTC
TRBJ2-3 | TRBV5-1 | - | - | CASRVGLADTDTQYF | TGCGCCAGCAGGGTTGGTCTAGCTGACACAGATACGCAGTATTTT
TRBJ2-3 | TRBV5-4 | - | TRBD1 | CASSLEGAKDTQYF | TGTGCCAGCAGCTTGGAGGGGGCAAAAGATACGCAGTATTTT
TRBJ1-1 | TRBV12-5 | - | - | CASGFSPGRVAFF | TGTGCTAGTGGTTTCTCCCCAGGGCGTGTAGCTTTCTTT
TRBJ2-2 | TRBV5-1 | - | - | CASSLGDATGELFF | TGCGCCAGCAGCTTGGGGGACGCCACCGGGGAGCTGTTTTTT
TRBJ2-5 | TRBV5-1 | - | - | CASSLALRGWETQYF | TGCGCCAGCAGCTTGGCCCTCAGGGGTTGGGAGACCCAGTACTTC
TRBJ1-2 | TRBV5-8 | - | TRBD1 | CASAFSGTVYGYTF | TGTGCCAGCGCGTTCTCCGGGACAGTCTATGGCTACACCTTC
TRBJ1-1 | TRBV7-9 | once | - | CASRSGAEAFF | TGTGCCAGCAGAAGTGGCGCTGAAGCTTTCTTT
TRBJ1-3 | TRBV28 | few | TRBD1 | CASSLGPAGGRVGNTIYF | TGTGCCAGCAGTTTAGGTCCAGCAGGGGGCAGGGTTGGAAACACCATATATTTT
TRBJ1-5 | TRBV5-1 | - | TRBD1 | CASSPGQGNQPQHF | TGCGCCAGCAGCCCGGGACAGGGCAATCAGCCCCAGCATTTT
TRBJ2-1 | TRBV5-1 | - | - | CASSLDGGPNNEQFF | TGCGCCAGCAGCTTGGACGGCGGGCCTAACAATGAGCAGTTCTTC
TRBJ2-2 | TRBV7-3 | - | - | CASSLTPTGELFF | TGTGCCAGCAGCTTAACGCCAACCGGGGAGCTGTTTTTT
TRBJ2-7 | TRBV5-1 | once | - | CASSLDRAPDEQYF | TGCGCCAGCAGCTTGGACAGGGCGCCGGACGAGCAGTACTTC
TRBJ2-7 | TRBV4-1 | - | - | CASSLGPLRSYEQYF | TGCGCCAGCAGCCTAGGGCCCTTGAGGTCCTACGAGCAGTACTTC
TRBJ2-1 | TRBV5-4 | - | - | CASSLRSSYNEQFF | TGTGCCAGCAGCTTACGGAGCTCCTACAATGAGCAGTTCTTC